A single sample is the source of the 17 T cell receptor beta chains below, sequenced in a study of OX40 agonist ivuxolimab in advanced cancers. Assay: immunoSEQ multiplex PCR; the TCRdb copy retains only in-frame clones and omits some. This sample has around 56,000 clones, with approximately 82% found just once. The sequencing here drew on CD4+ or CD8+ T cells sorted from blood, taken in a trial of the OX40 agonist ivuxolimab. These receptors were obtained from an adult with an advanced solid tumor such as melanoma, head and neck, liver or kidney cancer.

There are a few counts of this clone. The J gene is TRBJ2-7, the V gene TRBV2, with D unresolved. V shed 0 bases and J shed 6 bases, with 9 bases lying between them. This CDR3 is 13 amino acids long. Germline loops: CDR1 SNHLY, CDR2 FYNNEI. As DNA, the CDR3 is TGTGCCAGCAGTGAAGCGCTTTGGGGCGAGCAGTACTTC. Its protein product is CASSEALWGEQYF.

This sequence joins TRBV5-4 and TRBJ2-1, with D possibly matching TRBD2 (5 bases). Germline V gene sequence: CDR1 SGHNT, CDR2 YYREEE (reference sequence). The CDR3 runs 18 residues. The V end lost 0 bases, the J end lost 1 base, and 17 bases lay between the germline ends. CDR3 nucleotide sequence: TGTGCCAGCAGCTTGGGGACCCCCGGAGAGGGATCCTACAATGAGCAGTTCTTC. It specifies CASSLGTPGEGSYNEQFF.

This clone has more than one count but fewer than ten. CDR3 coding DNA: TGCGCCAGCAGCCCGTCAGGTGGGCCTAGCACAGATACGCAGTATTTT. Protein: CASSPSGGPSTDTQYF. This sequence joins TRBV5-1 and TRBJ2-3, with D unresolved. Trimming removed 4 bases from V and 0 bases from J, with 15 bases in between. The CDR3 is 16 amino acids. Germline CDR1 SGHRS, CDR2 YFSETQ.

V and J are TRBV28 and TRBJ1-4; D unresolved. Germline CDR1 MDHEN, CDR2 SYDVKM. Trimming took off 5 bases at V and 11 bases at J, with 21 bases between the two ends. The CDR3 is 15 amino acids. For the CDR3, the DNA is TGTGCCAGCAGTCTCCCCCCAGGTCGTCGTGGGAAACTGTTTTTT. This codes for CASSLPPGRRGKLFF. The full variable domain, rest sourced from reference TRBV28 and TRBJ1-4, is DVKVTQSSRYLVKRTGEKVFLECVQDMDHENMFWYRQDPGLGLRLIYFSYDVKMKEKGDIPEGYSVSREKKERFSLILESASTNQTSMYLCASSLPPGRRGKLFFGSGTQLSVL.

The chain carries TRBV7-2 and TRBJ1-1; D is uncertain. Trimming shortened V by 3 bases and J by 4 bases, and 12 bases separated the two germline ends. This CDR3 is 14 amino acids long. CDR1 is SGHTA and CDR2 is FQGNSA in the germline V gene. The CDR3 protein is CASSFRDFVTEAFF. For the CDR3, the DNA is TGTGCCAGCAGCTTCCGGGATTTTGTCACTGAAGCTTTCTTT.

The chain carries TRBV27 and TRBJ2-1, with a possible D match to TRBD2 (6 bases). Looked up from germline, CDR1 is MNHEY and CDR2 is SMNVEV (reference sequence). Trimming took 3 bases from V and 5 from J, leaving 17 bases between them. This CDR3 region has 16 residues. CDR3 in amino acids: CASSFAVGRNDNEQFF. CDR3 bases: TGTGCCAGCAGTTTTGCTGTCGGGAGAAACGACAATGAGCAGTTCTTC.

The chain is built from TRBV19 and TRBJ1-1, with D uncertain. The CDR3 is made up of 11 amino acids. The V end was cut by 7 bases, the J end by 0 bases, with 3 bases between. CDR1 LNHDA and CDR2 SQIVND come from the germline V gene (reference sequence). CDR3 DNA: TGTGCCAGTAACATGAACACTGAAGCTTTCTTT. Its translation is CASNMNTEAFF.

This chain uses TRBV18 with TRBJ2-2, with 9 nucleotides matching TRBD2. Germline V CDR1 and CDR2: KGHSH, LQKENI. Losses at the gene ends were 2 bases for V and 2 bases for J; bases not matched to a gene: 3. This CDR3 comprises 16 residues. The CDR3 region is CASSPASGTNTGELFF. CDR3 coding DNA: TGTGCCAGCTCACCAGCTAGCGGGACTAACACCGGGGAGCTGTTTTTT.

This chain joins TRBV12-5 and TRBJ2-2, with D hard to call. This CDR3 has 10 amino acids. V dropped 7 bases and J dropped 4 bases, with 1 base sitting between them. Germline V lookup: CDR1 LGHNT, CDR2 FRNRAP. CDR3 region: CASATGELFF. The CDR3 DNA follows: TGTGCTAGTGCCACCGGGGAGCTGTTTTTT.

The chain uses TRBV7-8 and TRBJ2-7; 11 bases map to TRBD1. The J segment lost 5 bases and the V segment lost 3 bases, leaving 3 bases of the junction unmatched. The germline CDR1 and CDR2 sequences are SGHVS and FQNEAQ. CDR3 length equals 14 residues. The CDR3 sequence: CASSFGTGGDEQYF. The CDR3 DNA reads TGTGCCAGCAGCTTTGGGACAGGGGGAGACGAGCAGTACTTC.

This clone was detected only once. J is TRBJ1-2 and V is TRBV7-2, with a possible D match to TRBD1 (5 bases). V shed 5 bases and J shed 2 bases, with 15 bases lying between them. The germline V gene encodes CDR1 SGHTA and CDR2 FQGNSA. The CDR3 runs to 15 residues. CDR3 sequence (DNA): TGTGCCAGCAGCGGCAAGGGACTGCTAAACTATGGCTACACCTTC. This encodes CASSGKGLLNYGYTF.

The V gene is TRBV19, the J gene TRBJ1-5, with no clear D. Between the trimmed V and J ends, which lost 6 bases and 4 bases, there was a span of 13 bases. CDR1 and CDR2 (germline): LNHDA, SQIVND (reference sequence). The CDR3 is made up of 14 amino acids. The chain's CDR3 is CASSPIGSNQPQHF. DNA of the CDR3: TGTGCCAGTAGCCCTATAGGGTCGAATCAGCCCCAGCATTTT.

This chain connects TRBV28 to TRBJ2-7; D remains ambiguous. Trimming shortened V by 5 bases and J by 4 bases, and 15 bases separated the two germline ends. The CDR3 extends over 14 amino acids. In germline, CDR1 is MDHEN, CDR2 SYDVKM. Written as DNA, the CDR3 is TGTGCCAGCAGTCCCGAGACACGTCCTTACGAGCAGTACTTC. Translation: CASSPETRPYEQYF.

The V call is TRBV6-1, the J call TRBJ1-2; 12 bases agree with TRBD1. Germline V CDR1 and CDR2: MNHNS, SASEGT. This CDR3 region has 17 residues. With V trimmed by 3 bases and J by 0 bases, 5 bases remained unmatched. CDR3 sequence: CASSDRDRGPANYGYTF. The DNA for the CDR3 is TGTGCCAGCAGTGACCGGGACAGGGGGCCTGCTAACTATGGCTACACCTTC.

This clone showed up just once. The genes are TRBV2 and TRBJ2-1, with D uncertain. Trimming shortened V by 10 bases and J by 0 bases, and 13 bases separated the two germline ends. Germline V gives CDR1 SNHLY, CDR2 FYNNEI. The CDR3 has 14 residues. CDR3 residues: CATSPASSYNEQFF. The CDR3 region has the DNA TGTGCCACTTCACCCGCGAGCTCCTACAATGAGCAGTTCTTC.

The rearrangement joins TRBV5-4 to TRBJ2-3; D is unclear. From germline, CDR1 is SGHNT and CDR2 YYREEE (reference sequence). There are 13 residues in the CDR3. V was trimmed by 0 bases and J by 6 bases, leaving 8 bases between them. CDR3 nucleotides: TGTGCCAGCAGCTTGGGCCTGACCGATACGCAGTATTTT. Translating it yields CASSLGLTDTQYF.

This chain uses TRBV4-1 with TRBJ2-4; D gene ambiguous. Germline-derived CDR1 and CDR2 are MGHRA and YSYEKL. This CDR3 region has 16 residues. The germline V and J ends were trimmed by 0 bases and 0 bases, with 9 bases remaining between them. The DNA of the CDR3 is TGCGCCAGCAGCCAAGAACGGGCAGTAGCCAAAAACATTCAGTACTTC. Encoded protein: CASSQERAVAKNIQYF.